These 14 T cell receptor beta chains were all obtained from the same sample, sequenced in a study of memory CD4+ T cells and cytomegalovirus serostatus. The method was immunoSEQ multiplex PCR; TCRdb's version includes in-frame clones alone and lacks a portion of them. The sample includes around 25,000 clones, 70% to 85% of them seen just once. Single viable CD3+CD4+CD8-CD45RO+ cells were sorted as the memory CD4+ T cells. Sequences were obtained from memory CD4+ T cells from blood. The receptors originated from an adult in good health and CMV-seronegative.

This sequence joins TRBV7-2 and TRBJ2-1; 15 nucleotides align to TRBD2. This CDR3 comprises 15 residues. J was trimmed by 9 bases and V by 5 bases; bases with no gene match: 5. CDR1 SGHTA and CDR2 FQGNSA come from the germline V gene. This CDR3 reads CASSRTSGGAREQFF. The CDR3 nucleotides are TGTGCCAGCAGCCGGACTAGCGGGGGGGCTCGTGAGCAGTTCTTC.

This clone was seen once. The chain carries TRBV29-1 and TRBJ2-1, with D tentatively TRBD1 (5 bases). CDR3 size: 12 residues. Between the trimmed V and J ends, which lost 1 base and 14 bases, there was a span of 15 bases. Germline V CDR1 and CDR2: SQVTM, ANQGSEA. The CDR3 nucleotides are TGCAGCGTTGAAGTTTCAGGGCCCCCCAAGTTCTTC. It yields the protein CSVEVSGPPKFF.

V usage is TRBV28 and J usage is TRBJ1-4; D unresolved. Germline values: CDR1 MDHEN, CDR2 SYDVKM. V was clipped by 5 bases and J by 0 bases, with 10 bases between them. The CDR3 has 15 amino acids. In nucleotides, the CDR3 is TGTGCCAGCAGTCCCGCAGGTGCAACTAATGAAAAACTGTTTTTT. This sequence encodes CASSPAGATNEKLFF.

The chain recombines TRBV7-9 with TRBJ2-3, with D uncertain. V lost 3 bases and J lost 0, with 10 bases in between. CDR1 and CDR2 (germline): SEHNR, FQNEAQ (reference sequence). This CDR3 contains 15 residues. The CDR3 protein is CASSFTHGSTDTQYF. CDR3 DNA: TGTGCCAGCAGCTTTACCCACGGAAGCACAGATACGCAGTATTTT.

The CDR3 spells CASSIFGTANQPQHF. In DNA, the CDR3 is TGTGCCAGCAGCATCTTCGGGACGGCTAATCAGCCCCAGCATTTT. The chain recombines TRBV6-6 with TRBJ1-5; a possible D gene is TRBD1 (5 bases). V lost 6 bases and J 4 bases, leaving 16 bases between the germline ends. The CDR3 runs 15 residues. Germline CDR1 is MNHNY and CDR2 is SVGAGI (reference sequence).

The chain recombines TRBV6-1 with TRBJ1-1, with D unresolved. Per the germline V gene, CDR1 is MNHNS and CDR2 is SASEGT. V lost 2 bases and J 0 bases, leaving 7 bases between the germline ends. The CDR3 is made up of 14 amino acids. The CDR3 loop reads CASSEKGMNTEAFF. The CDR3 DNA follows: TGTGCCAGCAGTGAAAAGGGAATGAACACTGAAGCTTTCTTT.

This clone was detected only a few times. This chain connects TRBV19 to TRBJ1-5; no reliable D call. With 5 bases removed from V and 4 bases from J, the gap between germline ends came to 12 bases. The CDR3 loop spans 14 amino acids. CDR1 and CDR2 from the germline V gene are LNHDA and SQIVND (reference sequence). The CDR3 loop reads CASSDGRLNQPQHF. In DNA form, the CDR3 reads TGTGCCAGTAGTGACGGACGGTTAAATCAGCCCCAGCATTTT.

The rearrangement uses TRBV5-1 and TRBJ1-2; D unresolved. This CDR3 spans 13 amino acids. V gave up 1 base and J gave up 2 bases, with 6 bases separating them. The V gene's germline CDR1 is SGHRS and CDR2 YFSETQ. This CDR3 is CASSLLGNYGYTF. CDR3 DNA sequence: TGCGCCAGCAGCTTGTTAGGGAACTATGGCTACACCTTC.

This clone was observed a single time. The chain couples TRBV6-5 to TRBJ1-4; 10 bases fit TRBD1. The J segment lost 7 bases and the V segment lost 5 bases, leaving 4 bases of the junction unmatched. The CDR3 consists of 14 residues. Germline V gives CDR1 MNHEY, CDR2 SVGAGI. The CDR3 DNA reads TGTGCCAGCAGTAGACAGGGGGCGGTTGAAAAACTGTTTTTT. Its translation: CASSRQGAVEKLFF.

The chain combines TRBV5-1 with TRBJ2-7, with TRBD2 matching over 10 bases. Germline V gives CDR1 SGHRS, CDR2 YFSETQ. This CDR3 is 14 amino acids long. Trimming took 2 bases from V and 4 from J; bases not matched to a gene: 3. The CDR3 DNA reads as TGCGCCAGCAGCTTCTCTAGCGGGGGTTACGAGCAGTACTTC. Residues: CASSFSSGGYEQYF.

The chain employs TRBV7-2 and TRBJ2-7, with D perhaps matching TRBD1 or TRBD2 (5 bases each). Trimming left V 1 base short and J 0 bases short, with 10 bases between. The CDR3 runs to 15 residues. Germline CDR1 SGHTA, CDR2 FQGNSA. The CDR3 spells CASSLEPGSSYEQYF. In DNA, the CDR3 is TGTGCCAGCAGCTTAGAGCCAGGGAGCTCCTACGAGCAGTACTTC.

V usage is TRBV27 and J usage is TRBJ2-7; 10 bases are shared with TRBD1. Germline assignment: CDR1 MNHEY and CDR2 SMNVEV (reference sequence). The V and J ends lost 8 bases and 4 bases, in that order; junction bases with no gene match: 5. This CDR3 is built from 13 residues. The CDR3 loop reads CASSDRGGYEQYF. The DNA for the CDR3 is TGTGCCAGCTCGGACAGGGGGGGGTACGAGCAGTACTTC.

Concerning this clone itself: The same CDR3 is also encoded by other DNA sequences in this sample. The rearrangement links TRBV7-9 to TRBJ1-2; TRBD1 aligns across 7 bases. The V gene's germline CDR1 is SEHNR and CDR2 FQNEAQ (reference sequence). With V trimmed by 5 bases and J by 4 bases, 1 base remained unmatched. CDR3 size: 12 residues. CDR3 sequence reads: CASSRDSYGYTF. For the CDR3, the DNA is TGTGCCAGCAGCCGGGACAGCTATGGCTACACCTTC.

The rearrangement links TRBV7-8 to TRBJ2-7; D remains ambiguous. V lost 5 bases and J 3 bases, leaving 20 bases between the germline ends. Germline V CDR1 and CDR2: SGHVS, FQNEAQ. The CDR3 covers 16 residues. The CDR3 sequence is CASSKTEAPPFYEQYF. For the CDR3, the DNA is TGTGCCAGCAGCAAAACCGAGGCGCCCCCCTTCTACGAGCAGTACTTC.